This entry lists 26 T cell receptor beta chains sequenced from one sample in a study of blood T cell repertoires in COVID-19. Profiled with immunoSEQ multiplex PCR; TCRdb holds only in-frame clones, not every one. This sample has approximately 200,000 clones, with 70% to 90% found just once. Specimen: PBMCs or T cells enriched from blood (not recorded which). The receptors derive from a woman in her 30s who had been exposed to COVID-19.

The V call is TRBV3-1 (or the pseudogene TRBV3-2), the J call TRBJ1-1; TRBD1 aligns across 7 bases. This CDR3 spans 14 amino acids. Germline V gene sequence: CDR1 LGHDT, CDR2 YNNKEL (reference sequence). V shed 4 bases and J 12 bases; nucleotides not matched to a gene: 14. DNA for the CDR3: TGTGCCAGCAGCCGCGGCAGGGACAGTGTCCTCCCTTTCTTT. As protein: CASSRGRDSVLPFF.

In this sample, this clone turned up once. This rearrangement joins TRBV6-5 to TRBJ1-2, with D possibly TRBD1 on 5 matching bases. The CDR3 is made up of 14 amino acids. Trimming cost V 0 bases and J 8 bases, with 13 bases left between them. Germline V gene lookup returns CDR1 MNHEY and CDR2 SVGAGI. CDR3 in amino acids: CASSYSPLRAGYTF. CDR3 in DNA: TGTGCCAGCAGTTACTCTCCCCTCAGGGCGGGCTACACCTTC.

This clone came up a few times. The V and J genes are TRBV5-4 and TRBJ1-2, with D possibly matching TRBD1 (6 bases). This CDR3 comprises 14 residues. V was cut by 5 bases and J by 2 bases, with 13 bases left in between. Germline CDR1 and CDR2: SGHNT and YYREEE (reference sequence). The CDR3 region is CASSMGGGNYGYTF. In DNA, the CDR3 is TGTGCCAGCAGTATGGGAGGGGGGAACTATGGCTACACCTTC.

This chain joins TRBV10-3 and TRBJ1-4; 9 bases agree with TRBD1. Germline assignment: CDR1 ENHRY and CDR2 SYGVKD. This CDR3 has 13 amino acids. Trimming at V came to 10 bases and at J to 6 bases, leaving 6 bases not matched to a gene. Here the CDR3 reads CATQRDRDEKLFF. CDR3 DNA: TGTGCCACCCAGAGGGACAGGGATGAAAAACTGTTTTTT.

This rearrangement joins TRBV7-3 to TRBJ1-1; weak D call: TRBD1 (6 bases). Trimming took off 5 bases at V and 3 bases at J, with 10 bases between the two ends. This CDR3 is built from 13 residues. Germline V gene lookup returns CDR1 SGHTA and CDR2 FQGTGA. CDR3 in DNA: TGTGCCAGCAGCGTGGACAGAGACACTGAAGCTTTCTTT. Residues: CASSVDRDTEAFF.

The chain carries TRBV29-1 and TRBJ1-4; D possibly corresponds to TRBD1 (6 bases). CDR1 and CDR2 (germline): SQVTM, ANQGSEA. The CDR3 totals 11 residues. Between the trimmed V and J ends, which lost 4 bases and 8 bases, there was a span of 8 bases. The CDR3 spells CSVAGGEKLFF. The CDR3 bases are TGCAGCGTTGCGGGGGGCGAAAAACTGTTTTTT.

This chain links TRBV3-1 (or the pseudogene TRBV3-2) with TRBJ1-2, with D possibly being TRBD1 (5 bases). The CDR3 totals 15 residues. Germline V gene lookup returns CDR1 LGHDT and CDR2 YNNKEL (reference sequence). Trimming cost V 7 bases and J 3 bases, with 18 bases left between them. CDR3 loop: CASTRGGSRHYGYTF. In DNA, the CDR3 is TGTGCCAGCACCCGCGGGGGGTCCCGGCACTATGGCTACACCTTC.

The chain couples TRBV2 to TRBJ1-1; no clear D. The CDR3 covers 14 residues. CDR1 and CDR2 from the germline V gene are SNHLY and FYNNEI. With 10 bases removed from V and 1 base from J, the gap between germline ends came to 16 bases. The CDR3 nucleotides read TGTGCCACCTCGAGGGAGGCGGGGAACACTGAAGCTTTCTTT. The encoded protein is CATSREAGNTEAFF.

The V gene is TRBV6-2 or TRBV6-3, the J gene TRBJ1-2; 12 nucleotides agree with TRBD1. V trimming: 5 bases; J trimming: 8 bases; junction bases outside the gene matches: 18. The germline CDR1 and CDR2 sequences are MNHEY and SVGEGT. The CDR3 contains 18 residues. The CDR3 bases are TGTGCCAGCAGTCGTCCCGGGACAGGGGGCTCACCAAGTTGGGGCTACACCTTC. It translates to CASSRPGTGGSPSWGYTF.

The chain couples TRBV9 to TRBJ2-2, with a tentative D call TRBD2 (6 bases). V lost 9 bases and J 1 base, leaving 13 bases between the germline ends. Looked up from germline, CDR1 is SGDLS and CDR2 is YYNGEE. The CDR3 has 14 amino acids. CDR3 loop: CATSGRGNTGELFF. The CDR3 DNA reads TGTGCCACCTCGGGGCGGGGGAACACCGGGGAGCTGTTTTTT.

This sequence joins TRBV4-1 and TRBJ1-3; the D gene is possibly TRBD1 (5 bases). CDR1 and CDR2 from the germline V gene are MGHRA and YSYEKL. Trimming took off 0 bases at V and 4 bases at J, with 10 bases between the two ends. The CDR3 spans 15 residues. The CDR3 DNA reads as TGCGCCAGCAGCCAAGATACCAGGGTCGGAAACACCATATATTTT. Protein sequence: CASSQDTRVGNTIYF.

The gene calls are TRBV5-1 and TRBJ2-3; D is unresolved. Trimming removed 0 bases from V and 2 bases from J, with 13 bases in between. The CDR3 runs to 16 residues. The germline gives CDR1 SGHRS, CDR2 YFSETQ. CDR3 protein: CASSLGTPVVTDTQYF. CDR3 in DNA: TGCGCCAGCAGCTTGGGAACGCCGGTGGTCACAGATACGCAGTATTTT.

Written as DNA, the CDR3 is TGCGCCAGCAGCGACGACAGGGCAGGGGCCAACGTCCTGACTTTC. As protein: CASSDDRAGANVLTF. This rearrangement joins TRBV5-1 to TRBJ2-6; 7 nucleotides match TRBD1. The junction had 5 bases not matched to a gene; V was cut back by 4 bases and J by 4 bases. Germline V gene lookup returns CDR1 SGHRS and CDR2 YFSETQ. The CDR3 is 15 residues long. The whole variable domain, filled in from reference TRBV5-1 and TRBJ2-6, reads KAGVTQTPRYLIKTRGQQVTLSCSPISGHRSVSWYQQTPGQGLQFLFEYFSETQRNKGNFPGRFSGRQFSNSRSEMNVSTLELGDSALYLCASSDDRAGANVLTFGAGSRLTVL.

This clone was counted a single time. V usage is TRBV5-1 and J usage is TRBJ2-2; tentative D call: TRBD1 (6 bases). Trimming shortened V by 0 bases and J by 4 bases, and 13 bases separated the two germline ends. Germline V CDR1 and CDR2: SGHRS, YFSETQ. CDR3 length: 16 residues. Written as DNA, the CDR3 is TGCGCCAGCAGCTTGGGGACAGTCCGGAGCACCGGGGAGCTGTTTTTT. This codes for CASSLGTVRSTGELFF.

The chain employs TRBV28 and TRBJ1-6; D is possibly TRBD1 (5 bases). The V end was cut by 5 bases, the J end by 10 bases, with 18 bases between. This CDR3 has 15 residues. CDR1 is MDHEN, CDR2 SYDVKM, per germline. The CDR3 loop is CASSAYRIVPSPLHF. In nucleotides, the CDR3 is TGTGCCAGCAGTGCCTACAGGATTGTTCCGTCACCCCTCCACTTT.

The chain is built from TRBV4-1 and TRBJ2-3, with D perhaps matching TRBD2 (5 bases). The germline gives CDR1 MGHRA, CDR2 YSYEKL. The V gene lost 0 bases and the J gene lost 2 bases, with 9 bases spanning the gap. This CDR3 region has 15 residues. CDR3 loop: CASSQDGLNTDTQYF. As DNA, the CDR3 is TGCGCCAGCAGCCAAGACGGACTTAACACAGATACGCAGTATTTT.

The chain links TRBV2 to TRBJ2-5; TRBD2 matches 10 bases. The trim removed 1 base at V and 1 base at J, leaving 3 bases unmatched. Per the germline V gene, CDR1 is SNHLY and CDR2 is FYNNEI. The CDR3 is made up of 16 amino acids. The CDR3 spells CASSEGTSGPQETQYF. The CDR3 DNA reads as TGTGCCAGCAGTGAAGGGACTAGCGGTCCCCAAGAGACCCAGTACTTC.

The V and J genes are TRBV25-1 and TRBJ1-4, with D perhaps matching TRBD1 (6 bases). V lost 1 base and J lost 4, with 10 bases in between. The CDR3 sequence is 15 residues long. Per the germline V gene, CDR1 is MGHDK and CDR2 is SYGVNS. The CDR3 DNA follows: TGTGCCAGCAGTGAATTGGGCAGGGGTAATGAAAAACTGTTTTTT. Translated: CASSELGRGNEKLFF.

V and J are TRBV27 and TRBJ2-3; unclear D gene. In germline, CDR1 is MNHEY, CDR2 SMNVEV (reference sequence). This CDR3 spans 15 amino acids. V lost 3 bases and J lost 1, with 11 bases in between. This chain's CDR3 is CASSFMVAGTDTQYF. The CDR3 DNA follows: TGTGCCAGCAGTTTTATGGTAGCTGGCACAGATACGCAGTATTTT.

This chain links TRBV27 with TRBJ2-2; unclear D gene. Germline V gene sequence: CDR1 MNHEY, CDR2 SMNVEV (reference sequence). Trimming left V 6 bases short and J 1 base short, with 6 bases between. The CDR3 is 13 residues long. CDR3 loop: CASRAMNTGELFF. The CDR3 coding sequence is TGTGCCAGCAGGGCCATGAACACCGGGGAGCTGTTTTTT.

V usage is TRBV9 and J usage is TRBJ2-1, with TRBD2 matching over 7 bases. Per the germline V gene, CDR1 is SGDLS and CDR2 is YYNGEE. V gave up 0 bases and J gave up 3 bases; unmatched junction bases: 3. The CDR3 has 15 residues. In DNA, the CDR3 is TGTGCCAGCAGCGTAGCTACGGGGGGCTACAATGAGCAGTTCTTC. This sequence encodes CASSVATGGYNEQFF.

Worth noting for this clone: The same CDR3 is also encoded by other DNA sequences in this sample. CDR3 nucleotide sequence: TGTGCCAGTAGTCCGTCGGGGACTGAAGCTTTCTTT. Protein sequence: CASSPSGTEAFF. J is TRBJ1-1 and V is TRBV19; D is uncertain. This CDR3 is built from 12 residues. V gave up 5 bases and J gave up 5 bases, with 9 bases separating them. CDR1 LNHDA and CDR2 SQIVND come from the germline V gene (reference sequence).

The rearrangement links TRBV19 to TRBJ2-1, with 9 nucleotides matching TRBD2. CDR3 size: 15 residues. Losses at the gene ends were 6 bases for V and 0 bases for J; bases not matched to a gene: 3. Germline V CDR1 and CDR2: LNHDA, SQIVND (reference sequence). The CDR3 DNA reads as TGTGCCAGTAGCCCGACTAGCGGCTCCTACAATGAGCAGTTCTTC. This gives the protein CASSPTSGSYNEQFF.

The chain employs TRBV5-6 and TRBJ1-5; D is possibly TRBD1 (5 bases). Between the trimmed V and J ends, which lost 0 bases and 4 bases, there was a span of 8 bases. Germline CDR1 and CDR2: SGHDT and YYEEEE. The length of the CDR3 is 14 residues. This CDR3 reads CASSLVGGNQPQHF. CDR3 DNA sequence: TGTGCCAGCAGCTTGGTGGGGGGGAATCAGCCCCAGCATTTT. Together with reference TRBV5-6 and TRBJ1-5, the CDR3 gives the full variable domain: DAGVTQSPTHLIKTRGQQVTLRCSPKSGHDTVSWYQQALGQGPQFIFQYYEEEERQRGNFPDRFSGHQFPNYSSELNVNALLLGDSALYLCASSLVGGNQPQHFGDGTRLSIL.

This chain uses TRBV30 with TRBJ1-4, with no clear D. This CDR3 region has 15 residues. Trimming removed 2 bases at V and 1 base at J, with 11 bases between. The germline V gene has CDR1 GTSNPN and CDR2 SVGIG (reference sequence). CDR3 residues: CAWSQTRETNEKLFF. The CDR3 region has the DNA TGTGCCTGGAGTCAGACCCGGGAAACTAATGAAAAACTGTTTTTT.

This clone was recorded a few times. The rearrangement links TRBV10-1 to TRBJ2-2; TRBD1 might be the D (6 bases). Trimming stripped 0 bases from V and 6 bases from J, with 14 bases between. Germline-derived CDR1 and CDR2 are WNHNN and SYGVQD (reference sequence). The CDR3 has 16 residues. CDR3: CASSESVGAGPGELFF. The CDR3 DNA reads as TGCGCCAGCAGTGAGTCCGTGGGGGCGGGCCCCGGGGAGCTGTTTTTT.